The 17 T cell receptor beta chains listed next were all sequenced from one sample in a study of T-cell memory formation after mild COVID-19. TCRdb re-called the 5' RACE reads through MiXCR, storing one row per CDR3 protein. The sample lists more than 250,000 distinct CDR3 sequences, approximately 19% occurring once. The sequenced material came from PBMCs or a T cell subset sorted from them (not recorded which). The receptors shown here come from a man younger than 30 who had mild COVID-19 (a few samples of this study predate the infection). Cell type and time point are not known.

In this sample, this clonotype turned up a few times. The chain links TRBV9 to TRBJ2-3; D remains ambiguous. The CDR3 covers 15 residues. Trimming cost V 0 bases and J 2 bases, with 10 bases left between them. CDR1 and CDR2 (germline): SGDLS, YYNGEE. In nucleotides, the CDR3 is TGTGCCAGCAGCGTAGCGGGCTCATACACAGATACGCAGTATTTT. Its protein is CASSVAGSYTDTQYF.

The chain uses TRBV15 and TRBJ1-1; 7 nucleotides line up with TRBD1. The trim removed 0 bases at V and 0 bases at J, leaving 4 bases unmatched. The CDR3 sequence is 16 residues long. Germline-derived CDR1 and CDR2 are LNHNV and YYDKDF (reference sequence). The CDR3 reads CATSRDGGTVNTEAFF. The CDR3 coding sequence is TGTGCCACCAGCAGAGATGGAGGGACAGTGAACACTGAAGCTTTCTTT.

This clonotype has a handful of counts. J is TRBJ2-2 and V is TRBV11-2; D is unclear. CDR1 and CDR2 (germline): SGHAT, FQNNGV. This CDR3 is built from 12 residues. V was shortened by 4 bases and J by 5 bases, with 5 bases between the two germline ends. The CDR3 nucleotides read TGTGCCAGCAGCTCGAGTACCGGGGAGCTGTTTTTT. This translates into CASSSSTGELFF.

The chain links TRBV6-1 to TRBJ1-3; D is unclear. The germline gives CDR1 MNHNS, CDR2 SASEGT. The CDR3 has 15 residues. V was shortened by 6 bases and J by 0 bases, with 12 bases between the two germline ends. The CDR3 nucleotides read TGTGCCAGCAGAAAGCAATCCGGCTCTGGAAACACCATATATTTT. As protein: CASRKQSGSGNTIYF.

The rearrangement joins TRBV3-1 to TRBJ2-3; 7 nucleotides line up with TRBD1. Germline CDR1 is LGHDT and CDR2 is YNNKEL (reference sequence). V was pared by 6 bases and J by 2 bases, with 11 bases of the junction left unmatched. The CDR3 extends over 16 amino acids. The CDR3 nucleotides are TGTGCCAGCAGTCCTCCCCGACAGGGACACACAGATACGCAGTATTTT. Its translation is CASSPPRQGHTDTQYF.

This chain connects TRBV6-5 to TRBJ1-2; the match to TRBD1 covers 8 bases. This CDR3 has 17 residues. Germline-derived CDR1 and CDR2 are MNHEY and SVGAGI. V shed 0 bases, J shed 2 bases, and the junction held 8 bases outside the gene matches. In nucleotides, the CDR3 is TGTGCCAGCAGTTACTCGTATGGGACAGGCCTAAACTATGGCTACACCTTC. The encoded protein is CASSYSYGTGLNYGYTF.

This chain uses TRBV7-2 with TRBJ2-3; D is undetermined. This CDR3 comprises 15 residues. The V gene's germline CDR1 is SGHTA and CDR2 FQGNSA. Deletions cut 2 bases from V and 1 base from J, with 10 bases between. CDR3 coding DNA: TGTGCCAGCAGCTTATACCAGACGGGCACAGATACGCAGTATTTT. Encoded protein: CASSLYQTGTDTQYF.

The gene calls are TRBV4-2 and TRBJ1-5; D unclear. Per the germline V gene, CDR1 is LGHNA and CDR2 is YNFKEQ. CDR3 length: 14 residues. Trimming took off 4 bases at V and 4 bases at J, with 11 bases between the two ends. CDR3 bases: TGTGCCAGCAGCCGGTCCGCGGTTAATCAGCCCCAGCATTTT. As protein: CASSRSAVNQPQHF.

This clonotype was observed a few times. CDR3 residues: CASSQLLYGELFF. CDR3 sequence (DNA): TGTGCCAGCAGCCAGCTACTATACGGGGAGCTGTTTTTT. The chain has TRBV11-2 and TRBJ2-2; D uncertain. The germline V gene encodes CDR1 SGHAT and CDR2 FQNNGV. This CDR3 comprises 13 residues. The V end was cut by 5 bases, the J end by 7 bases, with 11 bases between.

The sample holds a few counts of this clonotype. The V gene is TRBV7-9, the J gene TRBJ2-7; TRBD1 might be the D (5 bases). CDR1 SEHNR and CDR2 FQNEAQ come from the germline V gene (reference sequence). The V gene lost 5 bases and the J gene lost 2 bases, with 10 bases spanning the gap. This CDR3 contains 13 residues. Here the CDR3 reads CASSPRVPYEQYF. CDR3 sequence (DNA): TGTGCCAGCAGCCCCAGGGTACCCTACGAGCAGTACTTC.

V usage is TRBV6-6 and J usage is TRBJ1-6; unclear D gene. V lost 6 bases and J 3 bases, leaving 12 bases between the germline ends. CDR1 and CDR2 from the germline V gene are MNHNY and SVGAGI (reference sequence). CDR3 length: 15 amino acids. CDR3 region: CASSTRHHYNSPLHF. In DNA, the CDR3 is TGTGCCAGCAGCACCCGGCACCACTATAATTCACCCCTCCACTTT.

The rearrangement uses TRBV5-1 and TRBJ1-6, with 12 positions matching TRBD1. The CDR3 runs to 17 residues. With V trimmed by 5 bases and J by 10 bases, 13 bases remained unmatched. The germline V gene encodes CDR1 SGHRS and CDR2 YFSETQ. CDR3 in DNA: TGCGCCAGCAGGGCCGGGACAGGGGGCGGTGTTCGGTCACCCCTCCACTTT. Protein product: CASRAGTGGGVRSPLHF.

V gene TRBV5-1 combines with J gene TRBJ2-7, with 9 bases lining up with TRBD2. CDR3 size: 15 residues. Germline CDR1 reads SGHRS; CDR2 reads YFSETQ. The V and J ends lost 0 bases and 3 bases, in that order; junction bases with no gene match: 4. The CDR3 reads CASSLGVAGDYEQYV. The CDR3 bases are TGCGCCAGCAGCTTGGGGGTAGCGGGGGACTACGAGCAGTACGTC.

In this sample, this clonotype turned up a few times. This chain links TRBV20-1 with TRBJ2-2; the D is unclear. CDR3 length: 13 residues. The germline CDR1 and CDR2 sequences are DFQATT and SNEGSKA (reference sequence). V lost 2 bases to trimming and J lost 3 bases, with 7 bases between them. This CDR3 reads CSARRGDTGELFF. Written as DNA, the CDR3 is TGCAGTGCTAGACGTGGTGACACCGGGGAGCTGTTTTTT.

This CDR3 reads CASSLESRDRGLYGYTF. The CDR3, as DNA: TGTGCCAGCAGTTTAGAATCCCGGGACAGGGGACTCTATGGCTACACCTTC. The chain combines TRBV12-3 or TRBV12-4 with TRBJ1-2; TRBD1 matches at 10 bases. V gave up 1 base and J gave up 4 bases; unmatched junction bases: 9. The CDR3 has 17 residues.

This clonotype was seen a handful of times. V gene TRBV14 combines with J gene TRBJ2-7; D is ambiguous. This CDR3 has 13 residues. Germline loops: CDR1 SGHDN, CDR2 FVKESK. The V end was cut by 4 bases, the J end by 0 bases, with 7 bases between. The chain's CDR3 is CASSPENSYEQYV. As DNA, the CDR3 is TGTGCCAGCAGCCCAGAGAACTCCTACGAGCAGTACGTC.

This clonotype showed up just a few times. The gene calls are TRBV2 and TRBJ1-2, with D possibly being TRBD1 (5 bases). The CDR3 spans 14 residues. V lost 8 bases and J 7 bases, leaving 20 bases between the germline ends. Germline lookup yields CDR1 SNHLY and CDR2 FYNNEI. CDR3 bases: TGTGCCAGCCAGCTAGAGGCAGGGCGTCGTGGCTACACCTTC. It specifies CASQLEAGRRGYTF.